The 26 T cell receptor beta chains listed next were all sequenced from one sample in a study of memory CD4+ T cells and cytomegalovirus serostatus. Only in-frame clones appear in the TCRdb table, and some are missing; sequencing was by immunoSEQ multiplex PCR. The top ten clones hold 3.6% of a sample with 85,000 to 100,000 clones, 80% of them seen once. The sort gate was single viable CD3+CD4+CD8-CD45RO+ cells for memory CD4+ T cells. The sequenced sample was memory CD4+ T cells from blood. All receptors derive from an adult in good health and CMV-seropositive.

V is TRBV5-5 and J is TRBJ2-5; D not certain. Germline CDR1 SGHKS, CDR2 YYEKEE (reference sequence). Trimming left V 4 bases short and J 2 bases short, with 12 bases between. This CDR3 has 14 residues. CDR3 sequence reads: CASSPIDSQETQYF. CDR3 bases: TGTGCCAGCAGCCCGATAGACTCGCAAGAGACCCAGTACTTC.

The chain couples TRBV2 to TRBJ1-1; D is undetermined. Per the germline V gene, CDR1 is SNHLY and CDR2 is FYNNEI. CDR3 length equals 15 residues. Deletions cut 3 bases from V and 6 bases from J, with 17 bases between. CDR3 sequence reads: CASSEYTGGNAEAFF. The CDR3, as DNA: TGTGCCAGCAGTGAGTATACGGGAGGGAATGCTGAAGCTTTCTTT.

J is TRBJ1-5 and V is TRBV6-6; D remains ambiguous. In germline, CDR1 is MNHNY, CDR2 SVGAGI (reference sequence). The CDR3 has 14 amino acids. The V and J ends lost 4 bases and 4 bases respectively, with 11 bases between them. CDR3 nucleotides: TGTGCCAGCAGTTCCGGATCACAGAATCAGCCCCAGCATTTT. Protein product: CASSSGSQNQPQHF.

The chain combines TRBV5-5 with TRBJ1-1; 8 nucleotides line up with TRBD1. The germline V gene encodes CDR1 SGHKS and CDR2 YYEKEE (reference sequence). Trimming at V came to 3 bases and at J to 3 bases, leaving 1 base not matched to a gene. The CDR3 length is 13 residues. CDR3 protein: CASSSQGDTEAFF. The CDR3 coding sequence is TGTGCCAGCAGCTCACAGGGGGACACTGAAGCTTTCTTT.

The chain carries TRBV28 and TRBJ1-1, with D unresolved. Germline V gene sequence: CDR1 MDHEN, CDR2 SYDVKM. CDR3 size: 14 residues. V gave up 5 bases and J gave up 8 bases, with 18 bases separating them. The CDR3 nucleotides read TGTGCCAGCAGTCCGTACCGGGTCCCATGGGAAGCTTTCTTT. It codes for CASSPYRVPWEAFF. Drawing the rest from reference TRBV28 and TRBJ1-1, the complete variable domain is DVKVTQSSRYLVKRTGEKVFLECVQDMDHENMFWYRQDPGLGLRLIYFSYDVKMKEKGDIPEGYSVSREKKERFSLILESASTNQTSMYLCASSPYRVPWEAFFGQGTRLTVV.

The J gene is TRBJ2-1, the V gene TRBV5-1; 12 bases match TRBD2. Trimming took 4 bases from V and 3 from J; bases not matched to a gene: 5. The CDR3 totals 16 residues. Germline V gene data show CDR1 as SGHRS and CDR2 as YFSETQ. CDR3 protein: CASSAWTSGDYNEQFF. The CDR3 nucleotides are TGCGCCAGCAGCGCATGGACTAGCGGGGACTACAATGAGCAGTTCTTC.

V gene TRBV5-4 combines with J gene TRBJ2-7; D perhaps matches TRBD2 (6 bases). The CDR3 covers 12 residues. Germline V lookup: CDR1 SGHNT, CDR2 YYREEE (reference sequence). Trimming removed 2 bases from V and 4 bases from J, with 7 bases in between. CDR3 DNA: TGTGCCAGCAGCTTTGGAGGGTACGAGCAGTACTTC. Its translation is CASSFGGYEQYF.

The rearrangement links TRBV5-4 to TRBJ2-7; unclear D gene. Germline assignment: CDR1 SGHNT and CDR2 YYREEE (reference sequence). This CDR3 has 11 amino acids. Trimming left V 5 bases short and J 4 bases short, with 7 bases between. CDR3 in amino acids: CASSRQYEQYF. CDR3 DNA sequence: TGTGCCAGCAGTCGCCAGTACGAGCAGTACTTC. The complete variable domain, with remaining parts taken from reference TRBV5-4 and TRBJ2-7, reads ETGVTQSPTHLIKTRGQQVTLRCSSQSGHNTVSWYQQALGQGPQFIFQYYREEENGRGNFPPRFSGLQFPNYSSELNVNALELDDSALYLCASSRQYEQYFGPGTRLTVT.

This clone was seen a few times. The junction departs from the called germline gene at one end, perhaps through a read error. V and J are TRBV7-7 and TRBJ2-5; D is perhaps TRBD1 (5 bases). The CDR3 loop spans 13 amino acids. Germline values: CDR1 SSHAT, CDR2 FNYEAQ (reference sequence). CDR3 nucleotides: TGTGCTAGCAGCTCCCAGGGCGTTGAGACCCAGTACTTC. Its translation: CASSSQGVETQYF.

The chain is built from TRBV18 and TRBJ1-1, with 9 positions matching TRBD1. The ends lost 5 bases at V and 4 bases at J; junction bases unmatched: 8. CDR3 size: 15 residues. Per the germline V gene, CDR1 is KGHSH and CDR2 is LQKENI. The CDR3: CASSSNTGQGTEAFF. DNA of the CDR3: TGTGCCAGCTCATCTAATACGGGACAGGGCACTGAAGCTTTCTTT.

The V and J genes are TRBV6-5 and TRBJ2-3; 9 bases fit TRBD2. The CDR3 loop spans 16 amino acids. Germline V gene lookup returns CDR1 MNHEY and CDR2 SVGAGI. V shed 7 bases and J 7 bases; nucleotides not matched to a gene: 15. The CDR3 here is CASTYSVAGGPYTQYF. The CDR3 DNA follows: TGTGCCAGCACCTACTCCGTTGCGGGAGGGCCGTATACGCAGTATTTT.

V is TRBV9 and J is TRBJ2-6; perhaps D is TRBD1 or TRBD2 (5 bases each). Germline CDR1 is SGDLS and CDR2 is YYNGEE. The length of the CDR3 is 17 residues. V lost 0 bases and J lost 2, with 12 bases in between. As DNA, the CDR3 is TGTGCCAGCAGCGTAGGATGGGGGAAGACTGGGGCCAACGTCCTGACTTTC. Its protein is CASSVGWGKTGANVLTF.

The chain is built from TRBV7-2 and TRBJ2-7; 7 bases agree with TRBD2. Germline CDR1 reads SGHTA; CDR2 reads FQGNSA. CDR3 size: 19 residues. V gave up 0 bases and J gave up 2 bases; unmatched junction bases: 16. The DNA for the CDR3 is TGTGCCAGCAGCTTAGCCTCCGGACTTACGGGGGGTTTTCCCTACGAGCAGTACTTC. Its translation: CASSLASGLTGGFPYEQYF.

The chain recombines TRBV15 with TRBJ1-1, with D unclear. V lost 0 bases, J lost 7 bases, and 9 bases lay in between. This CDR3 region has 13 residues. Germline CDR1 and CDR2: LNHNV and YYDKDF (reference sequence). CDR3 residues: CATSRDRSREAFF. The CDR3 DNA reads as TGTGCCACCAGCAGAGATCGGTCCCGTGAAGCTTTCTTT.

J is TRBJ2-5 and V is TRBV28, with unresolved D. Near its end, the DNA agrees better with TRBJ2-7, so the J call may be wrong. The CDR3 sequence is 12 residues long. From germline, CDR1 is MDHEN and CDR2 SYDVKM. CDR3 loop: CASSLPSYEQYF. The CDR3 nucleotides read TGTGCCAGCAGTTTACCCTCCTACGAGCAGTACTTC.

The genes are TRBV6-6 and TRBJ1-2, with a weak D call TRBD1 (5 bases). V was shortened by 4 bases and J by 7 bases, with 16 bases between the two germline ends. CDR3 size: 14 residues. Germline CDR1 is MNHNY and CDR2 is SVGAGI (reference sequence). CDR3 nucleotides: TGTGCCAGCAGTTCCCGGGACTCTAATGGTGGCTACACCTTC. This sequence encodes CASSSRDSNGGYTF.

The V call is TRBV30, the J call TRBJ2-7; the D call may be TRBD1 or TRBD2 (6 bases each). V lost 0 bases, J lost 6 bases, and 12 bases lay in between. This CDR3 has 13 residues. Germline loops: CDR1 GTSNPN, CDR2 SVGIG (reference sequence). The CDR3 bases are TGTGCCTGGAGTGTTATGAAGGGGGGCGAGCAGTACTTC. It yields the protein CAWSVMKGGEQYF. Full variable domain (outside the CDR3, taken from reference TRBV30 and TRBJ2-7): SQTIHQWPATLVQPVGSPLSLECTVEGTSNPNLYWYRQAAGRGLQLLFYSVGIGQISSEVPQNLSASRPQDRQFILSSKKLLLSDSGFYLCAWSVMKGGEQYFGPGTRLTVT.

This chain connects TRBV5-1 to TRBJ2-3, with 11 bases matching TRBD2. J lost 3 bases, V lost 4 bases, and 13 bases had no gene match. CDR1 SGHRS and CDR2 YFSETQ come from the germline V gene. The CDR3 loop spans 18 amino acids. The CDR3 sequence: CASSGRRLLAGETDTQYF. The CDR3 region has the DNA TGCGCCAGCAGCGGCCGACGTTTACTAGCGGGGGAAACAGATACGCAGTATTTT.

The rearrangement links TRBV28 to TRBJ1-2, with a weak D call TRBD1 (6 bases). The V gene lost 5 bases and the J gene lost 4 bases, with 20 bases spanning the gap. The length of the CDR3 is 16 residues. Per the germline V gene, CDR1 is MDHEN and CDR2 is SYDVKM. The CDR3 coding sequence is TGTGCCAGCAGTCTCCCAGAGGGGGTTCTCGTCTATGGCTACACCTTC. Its translation is CASSLPEGVLVYGYTF.

The J gene is TRBJ2-2, the V gene TRBV19, with TRBD1 identical over 7 bases. Looked up from germline, CDR1 is LNHDA and CDR2 is SQIVND (reference sequence). Trimming cost V 4 bases and J 7 bases; bases outside gene matches: 3. This CDR3 contains 13 residues. CDR3 DNA sequence: TGTGCCAGTAGTAACAGGGGAGTCGGGGAGCTGTTTTTT. Its protein product is CASSNRGVGELFF.

The CDR3, as DNA: TGTGCCAGCAGCTTAGGATCTAGCTTCCAAGAGACCCAGTACTTC. This sequence encodes CASSLGSSFQETQYF. The J gene is TRBJ2-5, the V gene TRBV7-9, with a tentative D call TRBD2 (5 bases). This CDR3 has 15 residues. In germline, CDR1 is SEHNR, CDR2 FQNEAQ (reference sequence). V lost 1 base, J lost 1 base, and 10 bases lay in between.

The V gene is TRBV2, the J gene TRBJ1-3; 7 positions agree with TRBD1. After removal of 3 bases from V and 3 bases from J, the junction contained 8 bases not matched to a gene. This CDR3 region has 16 residues. CDR1 and CDR2 from the germline V gene are SNHLY and FYNNEI. CDR3 sequence (DNA): TGTGCCAGCAGTGAGGCGACAGGGCGAAGTGGAAACACCATATATTTT. Protein product: CASSEATGRSGNTIYF.

The J gene is TRBJ1-1, the V gene TRBV6-5; D gene ambiguous. Germline CDR1 and CDR2: MNHEY and SVGAGI. V was shortened by 0 bases and J by 1 base, with 12 bases between the two germline ends. The CDR3 length is 16 residues. The CDR3 loop reads CASSYSTGRGNTEAFF. The DNA of the CDR3 is TGTGCCAGCAGTTACTCGACCGGGAGAGGGAACACTGAAGCTTTCTTT.

Here the CDR3 reads CASSLTGEQGYTF. In nucleotides, the CDR3 is TGTGCCAGCAGTCTGACAGGGGAACAAGGCTACACCTTC. The rearrangement uses TRBV7-9 and TRBJ1-2; 8 bases match TRBD1. CDR1 and CDR2 from the germline V gene are SEHNR and FQNEAQ (reference sequence). Losses at the gene ends were 6 bases for V and 8 bases for J; bases not matched to a gene: 8. There are 13 residues in the CDR3.

The chain joins TRBV9 to TRBJ2-7; weak D call: TRBD2 (6 bases). Germline V gene data show CDR1 as SGDLS and CDR2 as YYNGEE. Trimming left V 2 bases short and J 7 bases short, with 16 bases between. This CDR3 has 14 amino acids. The DNA for the CDR3 is TGTGCCAGCAGCGTTGGGACTGCCTCTCGTGAGCAGTACTTC. This encodes CASSVGTASREQYF.

This chain links TRBV6-1 with TRBJ2-6, with D uncertain. CDR1 is MNHNS and CDR2 is SASEGT in the germline V gene. V was pared by 1 base and J by 3 bases, with 7 bases between. CDR3 length: 15 amino acids. CDR3 in DNA: TGTGCCAGCAGTGAAGAAAGGGTTGGGGCCAACGTCCTGACTTTC. The encoded protein is CASSEERVGANVLTF.